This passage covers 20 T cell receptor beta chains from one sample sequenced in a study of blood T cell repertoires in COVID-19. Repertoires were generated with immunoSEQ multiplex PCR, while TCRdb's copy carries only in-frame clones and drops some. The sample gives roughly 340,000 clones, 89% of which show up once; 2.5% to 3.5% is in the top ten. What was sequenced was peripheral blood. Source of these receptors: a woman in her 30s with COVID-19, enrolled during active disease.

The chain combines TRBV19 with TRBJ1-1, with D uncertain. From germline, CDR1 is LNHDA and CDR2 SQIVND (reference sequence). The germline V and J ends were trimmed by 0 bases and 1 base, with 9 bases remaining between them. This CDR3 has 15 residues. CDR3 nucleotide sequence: TGTGCCAGTAGTATAGATTGGCGGGGGAACACTGAAGCTTTCTTT. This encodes CASSIDWRGNTEAFF.

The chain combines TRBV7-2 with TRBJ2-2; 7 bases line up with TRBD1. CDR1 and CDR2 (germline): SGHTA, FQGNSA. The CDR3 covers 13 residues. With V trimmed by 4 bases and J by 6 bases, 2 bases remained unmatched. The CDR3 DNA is TGTGCCAGCAGCTCCCAGGGGGCCGGGGAGCTGTTTTTT. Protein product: CASSSQGAGELFF.

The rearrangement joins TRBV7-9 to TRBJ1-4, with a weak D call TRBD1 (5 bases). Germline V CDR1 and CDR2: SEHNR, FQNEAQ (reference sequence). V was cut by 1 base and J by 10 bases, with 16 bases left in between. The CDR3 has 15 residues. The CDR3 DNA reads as TGTGCCAGCAGCTTAGTCACGGCAACCGGGGGAAAACTGTTTTTT. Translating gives CASSLVTATGGKLFF.

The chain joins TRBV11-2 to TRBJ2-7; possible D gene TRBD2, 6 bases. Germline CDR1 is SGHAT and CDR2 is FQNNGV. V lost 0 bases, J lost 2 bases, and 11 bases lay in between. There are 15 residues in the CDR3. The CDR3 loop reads CASSLEPGDAYEQYF. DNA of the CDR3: TGTGCCAGCAGCTTAGAGCCGGGGGATGCCTACGAGCAGTACTTC. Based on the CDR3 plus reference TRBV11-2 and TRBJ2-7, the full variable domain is EAGVAQSPRYKIIEKRQSVAFWCNPISGHATLYWYQQILGQGPKLLIQFQNNGVVDDSQLPKDRFSAERLKGVDSTLKIQPAKLEDSAVYLCASSLEPGDAYEQYFGPGTRLTVT.

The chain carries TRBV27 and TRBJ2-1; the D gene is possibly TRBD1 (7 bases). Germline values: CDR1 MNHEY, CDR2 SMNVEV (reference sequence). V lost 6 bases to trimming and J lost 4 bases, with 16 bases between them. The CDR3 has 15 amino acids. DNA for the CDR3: TGTGCCAGCAGCGAGACAGGGAGGTGGTACAATGAGCAGTTCTTC. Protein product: CASSETGRWYNEQFF.

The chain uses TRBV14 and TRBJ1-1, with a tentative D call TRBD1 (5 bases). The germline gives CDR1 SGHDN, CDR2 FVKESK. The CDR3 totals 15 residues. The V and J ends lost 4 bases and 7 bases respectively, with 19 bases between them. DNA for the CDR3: TGTGCCAGCAGCCCCCATTGGGGGGGAGGGGATGAAGCTTTCTTT. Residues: CASSPHWGGGDEAFF.

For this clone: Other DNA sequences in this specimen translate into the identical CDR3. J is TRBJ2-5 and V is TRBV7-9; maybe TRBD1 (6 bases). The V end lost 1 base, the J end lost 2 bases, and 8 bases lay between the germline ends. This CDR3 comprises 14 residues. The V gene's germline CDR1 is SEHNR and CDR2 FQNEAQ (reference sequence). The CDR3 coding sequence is TGTGCCAGCAGCTTAGGGACAGCTCAAGAGACCCAGTACTTC. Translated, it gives CASSLGTAQETQYF.

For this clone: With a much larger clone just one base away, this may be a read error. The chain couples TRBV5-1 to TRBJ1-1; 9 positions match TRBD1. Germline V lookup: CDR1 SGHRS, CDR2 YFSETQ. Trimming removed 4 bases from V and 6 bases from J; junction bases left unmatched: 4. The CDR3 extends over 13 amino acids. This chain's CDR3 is CASSVGQGAEAFF. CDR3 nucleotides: TGCGCCAGCAGCGTGGGACAGGGCGCTGAAGCTTTCTTT.

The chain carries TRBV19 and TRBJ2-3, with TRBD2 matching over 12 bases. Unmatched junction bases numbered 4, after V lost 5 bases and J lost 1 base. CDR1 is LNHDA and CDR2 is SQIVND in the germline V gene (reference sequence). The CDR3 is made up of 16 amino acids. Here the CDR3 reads CASSVGLAGGTDTQYF. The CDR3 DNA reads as TGTGCCAGTAGTGTGGGACTAGCGGGTGGCACAGATACGCAGTATTTT.

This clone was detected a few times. The CDR3 DNA reads as TGTGCCAGCAGCAATACAGGAACCACAGATACGCAGTATTTT. Translation gives CASSNTGTTDTQYF. The rearrangement links TRBV6-2 or TRBV6-3 to TRBJ2-3; maybe TRBD1 (5 bases). Trimming removed 6 bases at V and 2 bases at J, with 12 bases between. In germline, CDR1 is MNHEY, CDR2 SVGEGT. The CDR3 length is 14 residues.

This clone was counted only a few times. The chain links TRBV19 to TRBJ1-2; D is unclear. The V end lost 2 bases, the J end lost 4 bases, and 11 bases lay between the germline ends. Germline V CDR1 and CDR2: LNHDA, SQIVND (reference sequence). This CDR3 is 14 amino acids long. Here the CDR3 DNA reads TGTGCCAGTAGTATAATTCTGGGCCGCTATGGCTACACCTTC. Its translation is CASSIILGRYGYTF.

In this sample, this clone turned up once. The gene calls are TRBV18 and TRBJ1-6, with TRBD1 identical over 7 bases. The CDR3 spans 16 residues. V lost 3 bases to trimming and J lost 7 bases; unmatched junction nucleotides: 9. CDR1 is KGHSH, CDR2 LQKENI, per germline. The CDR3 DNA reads TGTGCCAGCTCACCGCTACGAGGGGGCGGGAATTCACCCCTCCACTTT. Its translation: CASSPLRGGGNSPLHF.

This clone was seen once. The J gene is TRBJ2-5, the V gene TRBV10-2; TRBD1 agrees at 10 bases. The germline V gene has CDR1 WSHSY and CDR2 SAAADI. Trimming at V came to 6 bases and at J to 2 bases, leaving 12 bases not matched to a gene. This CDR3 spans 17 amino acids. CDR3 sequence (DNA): TGCGCCAGCAGAGCCGGGACAGGGGTTATTCTGCAAGAGACCCAGTACTTC. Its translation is CASRAGTGVILQETQYF.

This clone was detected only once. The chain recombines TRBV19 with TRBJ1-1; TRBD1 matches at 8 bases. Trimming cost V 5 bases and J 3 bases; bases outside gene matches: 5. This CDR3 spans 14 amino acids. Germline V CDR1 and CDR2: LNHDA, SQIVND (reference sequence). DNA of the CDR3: TGTGCCAGTAGTCGGACAGGGACCTACACTGAAGCTTTCTTT. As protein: CASSRTGTYTEAFF.

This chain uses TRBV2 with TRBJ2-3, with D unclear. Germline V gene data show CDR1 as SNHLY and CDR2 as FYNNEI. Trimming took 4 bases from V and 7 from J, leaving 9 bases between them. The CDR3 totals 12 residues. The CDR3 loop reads CASSVELYTQYF. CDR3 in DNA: TGTGCCAGCAGTGTCGAGCTGTATACGCAGTATTTT.

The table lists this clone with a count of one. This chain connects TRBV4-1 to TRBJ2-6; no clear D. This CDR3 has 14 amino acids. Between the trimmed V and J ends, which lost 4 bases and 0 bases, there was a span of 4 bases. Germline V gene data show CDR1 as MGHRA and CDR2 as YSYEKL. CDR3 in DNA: TGCGCCAGCAGCCCCGGCTCTGGGGCCAACGTCCTGACTTTC. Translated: CASSPGSGANVLTF.

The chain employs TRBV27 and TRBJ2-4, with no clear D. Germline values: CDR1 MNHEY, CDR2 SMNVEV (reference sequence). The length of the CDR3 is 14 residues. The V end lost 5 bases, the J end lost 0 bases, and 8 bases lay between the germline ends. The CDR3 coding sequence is TGTGCCAGCAGTCCCCGGGTAGCCAAAAACATTCAGTACTTC. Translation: CASSPRVAKNIQYF.

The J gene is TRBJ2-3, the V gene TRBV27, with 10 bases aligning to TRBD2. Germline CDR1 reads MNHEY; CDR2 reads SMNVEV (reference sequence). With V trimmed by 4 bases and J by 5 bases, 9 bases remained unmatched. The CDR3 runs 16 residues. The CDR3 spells CASSSFKRGGIDTQYF. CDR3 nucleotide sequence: TGTGCCAGCAGTTCATTCAAGCGGGGGGGCATAGATACGCAGTATTTT.

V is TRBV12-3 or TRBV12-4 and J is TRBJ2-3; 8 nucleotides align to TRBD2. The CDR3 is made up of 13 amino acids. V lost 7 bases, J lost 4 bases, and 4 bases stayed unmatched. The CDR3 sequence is CASTPGLADTQYF. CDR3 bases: TGTGCCAGCACACCGGGACTAGCAGATACGCAGTATTTT.

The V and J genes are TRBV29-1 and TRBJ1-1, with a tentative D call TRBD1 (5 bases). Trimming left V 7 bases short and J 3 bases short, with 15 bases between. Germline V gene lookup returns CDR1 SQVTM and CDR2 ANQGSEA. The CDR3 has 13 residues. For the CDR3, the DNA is TGCAGCGCCAGCCGTTCGGGGGACACTGAAGCTTTCTTT. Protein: CSASRSGDTEAFF.